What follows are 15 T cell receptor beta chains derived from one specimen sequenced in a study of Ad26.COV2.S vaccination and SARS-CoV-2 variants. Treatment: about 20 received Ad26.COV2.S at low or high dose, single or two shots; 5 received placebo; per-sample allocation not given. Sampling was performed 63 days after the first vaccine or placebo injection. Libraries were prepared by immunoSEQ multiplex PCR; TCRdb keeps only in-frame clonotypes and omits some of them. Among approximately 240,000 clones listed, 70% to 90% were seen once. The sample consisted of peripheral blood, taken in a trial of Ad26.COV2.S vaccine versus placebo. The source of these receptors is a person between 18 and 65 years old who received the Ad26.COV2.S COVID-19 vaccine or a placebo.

The DNA of the CDR3 is TGTGCCAGCAGCCATGGAGACAGGCCCTCCTACGAGCAGTACTTC. Translated, it gives CASSHGDRPSYEQYF. The V call is TRBV14, the J call TRBJ2-7, with D possibly TRBD1 on 6 matching bases. V lost 3 bases and J 0 bases, leaving 12 bases between the germline ends. The CDR3 has 15 residues. In germline, CDR1 is SGHDN, CDR2 FVKESK.

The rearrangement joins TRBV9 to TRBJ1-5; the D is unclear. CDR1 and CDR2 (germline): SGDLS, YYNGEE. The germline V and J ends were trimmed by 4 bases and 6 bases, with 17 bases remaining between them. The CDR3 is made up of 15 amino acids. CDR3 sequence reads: CASSPSGEGGQPQHF. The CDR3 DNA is TGTGCCAGCAGCCCAAGCGGGGAGGGTGGTCAGCCCCAGCATTTT.

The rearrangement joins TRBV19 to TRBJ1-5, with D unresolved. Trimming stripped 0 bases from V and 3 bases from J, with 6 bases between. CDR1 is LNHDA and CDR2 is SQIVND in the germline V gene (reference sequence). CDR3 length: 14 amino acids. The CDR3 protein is CASSIETDNQPQHF. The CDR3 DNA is TGTGCCAGTAGTATAGAGACGGACAATCAGCCCCAGCATTTT.

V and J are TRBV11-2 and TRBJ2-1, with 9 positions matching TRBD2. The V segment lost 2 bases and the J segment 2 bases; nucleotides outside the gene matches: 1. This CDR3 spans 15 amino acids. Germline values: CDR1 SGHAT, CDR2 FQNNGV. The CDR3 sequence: CASSLSGGPYNEQFF. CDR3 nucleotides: TGTGCCAGCAGCTTAAGCGGGGGGCCCTACAATGAGCAGTTCTTC. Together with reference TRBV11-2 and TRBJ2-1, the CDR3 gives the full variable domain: EAGVAQSPRYKIIEKRQSVAFWCNPISGHATLYWYQQILGQGPKLLIQFQNNGVVDDSQLPKDRFSAERLKGVDSTLKIQPAKLEDSAVYLCASSLSGGPYNEQFFGPGTRLTVL.

The CDR3 sequence: CASSLDGAPTYGYTF. CDR3 in DNA: TGTGCCAGCAGCTTGGATGGGGCCCCTACCTATGGCTACACCTTC. The chain carries TRBV5-5 and TRBJ1-2; TRBD1 might be the D (5 bases). The CDR3 has 15 residues. Germline CDR1 reads SGHKS; CDR2 reads YYEKEE (reference sequence). The V end lost 0 bases, the J end lost 4 bases, and 13 bases lay between the germline ends.

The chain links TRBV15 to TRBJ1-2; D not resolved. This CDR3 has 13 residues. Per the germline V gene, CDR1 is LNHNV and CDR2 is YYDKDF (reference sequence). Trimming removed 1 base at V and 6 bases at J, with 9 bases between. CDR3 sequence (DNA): TGTGCCACCAGCAGAGCCCCCCCACATGGCTACACCTTC. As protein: CATSRAPPHGYTF.

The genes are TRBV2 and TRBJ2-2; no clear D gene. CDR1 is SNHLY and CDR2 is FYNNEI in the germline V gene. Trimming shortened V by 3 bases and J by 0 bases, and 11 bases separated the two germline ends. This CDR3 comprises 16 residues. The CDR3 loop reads CASSDARTANTGELFF. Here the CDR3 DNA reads TGTGCCAGCAGTGACGCCAGGACCGCGAACACCGGGGAGCTGTTTTTT.

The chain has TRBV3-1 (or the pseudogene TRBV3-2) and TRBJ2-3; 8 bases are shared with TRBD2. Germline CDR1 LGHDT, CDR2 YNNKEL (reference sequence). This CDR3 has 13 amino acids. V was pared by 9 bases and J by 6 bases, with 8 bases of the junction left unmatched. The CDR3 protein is CASQSGSSDTQYF. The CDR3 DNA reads TGTGCCAGTCAAAGCGGGAGCTCGGATACGCAGTATTTT.

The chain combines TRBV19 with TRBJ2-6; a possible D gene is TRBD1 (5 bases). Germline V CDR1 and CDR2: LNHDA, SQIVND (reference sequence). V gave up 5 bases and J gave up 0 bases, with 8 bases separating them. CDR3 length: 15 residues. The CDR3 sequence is CASSDSISGANVLTF. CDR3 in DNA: TGTGCCAGTAGTGACAGCATCTCTGGGGCCAACGTCCTGACTTTC.

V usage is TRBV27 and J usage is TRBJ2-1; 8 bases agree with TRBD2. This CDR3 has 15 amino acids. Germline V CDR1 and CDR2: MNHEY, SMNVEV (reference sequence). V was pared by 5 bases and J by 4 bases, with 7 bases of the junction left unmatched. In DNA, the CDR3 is TGTGCCAGCAGTCCCCTACTAGCGGTATACAATGAGCAGTTCTTC. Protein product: CASSPLLAVYNEQFF.

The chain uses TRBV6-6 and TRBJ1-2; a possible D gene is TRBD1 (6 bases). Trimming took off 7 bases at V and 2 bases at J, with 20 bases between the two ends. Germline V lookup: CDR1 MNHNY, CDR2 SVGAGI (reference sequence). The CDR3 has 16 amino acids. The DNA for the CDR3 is TGTGCCAGCACCCAACGGGGGGGGGCGGTGAACTATGGCTACACCTTC. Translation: CASTQRGGAVNYGYTF.

The CDR3 is CASSFSSDTQYF. The CDR3 bases are TGTGCCAGCAGCTTTTCGTCCGATACGCAGTATTTT. V is TRBV7-3 and J is TRBJ2-3; no firm D call. The V end was cut by 3 bases, the J end by 6 bases, with 7 bases between. Germline loops: CDR1 SGHTA, CDR2 FQGTGA. The CDR3 has 12 amino acids.

CDR3 protein: CASSQEGDTEAFF. The CDR3 region has the DNA TGTGCCAGCAGCCAAGAAGGGGACACTGAAGCTTTCTTT. The chain joins TRBV6-6 to TRBJ1-1, with D possibly TRBD1 on 5 matching bases. The CDR3 extends over 13 amino acids. Germline lookup yields CDR1 MNHNY and CDR2 SVGAGI (reference sequence). V was cut by 6 bases and J by 3 bases, with 11 bases left in between.

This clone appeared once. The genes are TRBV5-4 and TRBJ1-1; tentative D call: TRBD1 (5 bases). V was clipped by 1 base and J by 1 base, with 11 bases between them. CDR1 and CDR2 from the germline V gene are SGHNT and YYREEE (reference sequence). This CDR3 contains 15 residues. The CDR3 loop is CASSLFSDRNTEAFF. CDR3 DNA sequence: TGTGCCAGCAGCTTGTTTTCCGACAGGAACACTGAAGCTTTCTTT. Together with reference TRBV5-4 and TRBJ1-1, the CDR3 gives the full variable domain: ETGVTQSPTHLIKTRGQQVTLRCSSQSGHNTVSWYQQALGQGPQFIFQYYREEENGRGNFPPRFSGLQFPNYSSELNVNALELDDSALYLCASSLFSDRNTEAFFGQGTRLTVV.

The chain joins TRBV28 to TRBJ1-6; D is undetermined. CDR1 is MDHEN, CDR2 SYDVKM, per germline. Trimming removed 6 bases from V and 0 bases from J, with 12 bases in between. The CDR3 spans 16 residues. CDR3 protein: CASSSGSSSYNSPLHF. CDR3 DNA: TGTGCCAGCAGCTCCGGTTCTAGCTCCTATAATTCACCCCTCCACTTT. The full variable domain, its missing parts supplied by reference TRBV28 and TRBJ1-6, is DVKVTQSSRYLVKRTGEKVFLECVQDMDHENMFWYRQDPGLGLRLIYFSYDVKMKEKGDIPEGYSVSREKKERFSLILESASTNQTSMYLCASSSGSSSYNSPLHFGNGTRLTVT.